This paragraph reports one TCR beta chain. Its antigen is unknown. As every portion of the isolated RNA was reverse transcribed, the sequencing read expressed TCRB transcripts. Using immunoSEQ multiplex PCR, the repertoire was profiled, and TCRdb retains in-frame clones only, with some absent. The profile covers roughly 340,000 clones, with roughly 12% appearing a single time and around 0.0099% taken by the ten largest. V trimming: 5 bases; J trimming: 1 base; junction bases outside the gene matches: 6. The CDR3 loop spans 15 amino acids. Germline CDR1 reads SGHNT; CDR2 reads YENEEA. The sample originates from a study of beta chain features in type 1 diabetes. Study results and caveats: Because the template was cDNA, high-expressing cells might be over-represented. Type 1 diabetes patients had moderately but significantly shorter TCRB CDR3s in all four CD4+ subsets. More deletions and fewer insertions at VDJ junctions were found in patients with type 1 diabetes. These data did not resolve whether HLA type affects TCRB rearrangement.

The V gene is TRBV11-3, the J gene TRBJ2-7; 9 nucleotides agree with TRBD1. This sequence originates from a woman aged 18-29 years with type 1 diabetes. What was sequenced was naive CD4+ T cells from blood. This CDR3 is CASSPRTGASYEQYF. DNA for the CDR3: TGTGCCAGCAGCCCCCGGACAGGGGCTTCCTACGAGCAGTACTTC.